The source of this T cell receptor beta chain is a study of Graves' ophthalmopathy and Graves' hyperthyroidism. Trimming left V 6 bases short and J 5 bases short, with 16 bases between. This CDR3 spans 14 amino acids. Germline loops: CDR1 SNHLY, CDR2 FYNNEI. At least ten counts were recorded for this clonotype. The study amplified TCR beta CDR3 regions using RNA transcripts. An initial RT-PCR round employing HTBI primers preceded a second-round multiplex PCR. MiXCR, applied by TCRdb to the multiplex PCR reads, yields one record per CDR3 protein. The repertoire holds a few hundred thousand distinct CDR3 sequences, with about 40% as singletons.

This TCR was sampled from an adult man with Graves' hyperthyroidism. Material: peripheral blood or thyroid tissue (not recorded which). The V gene is TRBV2, the J gene TRBJ1-1; D remains ambiguous. The CDR3 region has the DNA TGTGCCAGCAGGCCGTCGTCGGTGGGGACTGAAGCTTTCTTT. It codes for CASRPSSVGTEAFF.